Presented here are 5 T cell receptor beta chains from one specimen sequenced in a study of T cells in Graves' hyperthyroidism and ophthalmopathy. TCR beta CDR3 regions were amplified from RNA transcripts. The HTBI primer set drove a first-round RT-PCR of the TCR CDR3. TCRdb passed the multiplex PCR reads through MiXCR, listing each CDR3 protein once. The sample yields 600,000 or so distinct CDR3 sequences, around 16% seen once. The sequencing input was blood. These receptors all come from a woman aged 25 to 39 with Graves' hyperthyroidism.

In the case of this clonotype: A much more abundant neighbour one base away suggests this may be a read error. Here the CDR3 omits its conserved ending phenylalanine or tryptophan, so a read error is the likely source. CDR3 sequence reads: CASSFYLGYEQYL. The CDR3 coding sequence is TGCGCCAGCAGCTTCTACTTGGGCTACGAGCAGTACCTC. The chain joins TRBV5-1 to TRBJ2-7; no clear D. V dropped 2 bases and J dropped 3 bases, with 9 bases sitting between them. The CDR3 contains 13 residues. Germline CDR1 reads SGHRS; CDR2 reads YFSETQ.

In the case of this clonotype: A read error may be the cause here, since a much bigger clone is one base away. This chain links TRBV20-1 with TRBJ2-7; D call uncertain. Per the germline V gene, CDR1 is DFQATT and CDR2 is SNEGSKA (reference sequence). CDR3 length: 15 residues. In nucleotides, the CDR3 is TGCAGTGCTAGAGACGCTGCGGTGAGCTCCTACGGGCAGTACTTC. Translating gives CSARDAAVSSYGQYF.

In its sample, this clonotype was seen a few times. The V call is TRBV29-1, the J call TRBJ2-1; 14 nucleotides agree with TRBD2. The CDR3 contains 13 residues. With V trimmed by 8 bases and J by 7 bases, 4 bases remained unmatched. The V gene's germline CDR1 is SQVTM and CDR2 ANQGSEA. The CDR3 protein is CSTWTSGGNEQFF. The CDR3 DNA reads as TGCAGCACCTGGACTAGCGGGGGGAATGAGCAGTTCTTC.

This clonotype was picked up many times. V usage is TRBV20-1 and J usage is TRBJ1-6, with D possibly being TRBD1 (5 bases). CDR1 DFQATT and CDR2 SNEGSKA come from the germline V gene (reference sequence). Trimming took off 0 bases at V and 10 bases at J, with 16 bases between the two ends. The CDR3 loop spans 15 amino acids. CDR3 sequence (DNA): TGCAGTGCTAGAGATTTTACGGCAGGGAGATCACCCCTCCACTTT. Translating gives CSARDFTAGRSPLHF.

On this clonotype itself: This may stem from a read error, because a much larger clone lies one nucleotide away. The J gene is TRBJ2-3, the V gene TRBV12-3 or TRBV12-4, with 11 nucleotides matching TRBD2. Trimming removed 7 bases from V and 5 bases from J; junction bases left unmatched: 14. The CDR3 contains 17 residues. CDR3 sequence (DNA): TGTGCCAGCACTTCGTCAAATCGACTAGCGGGACTAGATACGCAGTATTTT. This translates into CASTSSNRLAGLDTQYF.